Listed below are T cell receptor beta chains from one sample, sequenced in a study of T cell responses to AZD1222 COVID-19 vaccine. Sequenced by immunoSEQ multiplex PCR; TCRdb stores in-frame clones only, minus some. Among 100,000 to 130,000 clones listed, more than 80% were seen once. Sequenced here: peripheral blood, sampled on day 0 of AZD1222 vaccination. Receptors originate from an adult in good health. The CDR3 runs from the conserved cysteine through the conserved F or W. The D gene is left open where the match is weak. Clone size is given for some rows only: seen once, a few or many times, or a class if the clone is expanded.

d_gene	v_gene	j_gene	abundance	CDR3aa	CDR3nt
TRBD1	TRBV30	TRBJ1-5	-	CAWSPTGGNQPQHF	TGTGCCTGGAGTCCAACAGGGGGCAATCAGCCCCAGCATTTT
TRBD1	TRBV7-9	TRBJ2-7	-	CASSSDRVGHYEQYF	TGTGCCAGCAGCTCTGACAGGGTGGGACACTACGAGCAGTACTTC
TRBD2	TRBV5-4	TRBJ2-5	-	CASSFPGTSGEETQYF	TGTGCCAGCAGCTTCCCCGGGACTAGCGGCGAAGAGACCCAGTACTTC
TRBD2	TRBV7-6	TRBJ2-7	-	CASSFLHGGRTSGYEQYF	TGTGCCAGCAGCTTCCTACACGGGGGCCGGACTAGCGGCTACGAGCAGTACTTC
TRBD1	TRBV7-9	TRBJ2-7	-	CASSARQGTYEQYF	TGTGCCAGCAGCGCCCGACAGGGAACCTACGAGCAGTACTTC
-	TRBV9	TRBJ2-3	-	CASSVVPSGDGTQYF	TGTGCCAGCAGCGTAGTCCCCTCGGGAGATGGTACGCAGTATTTT
TRBD1	TRBV11-3	TRBJ1-4	once	CASSVGQGGGREKLFF	TGTGCCAGCAGCGTGGGACAGGGAGGAGGCCGTGAAAAACTGTTTTTT
-	TRBV19	TRBJ1-6	-	CASSLQLNYNSPLHF	TGTGCCAGTAGTCTACAGCTAAACTATAATTCACCCCTCCACTTT
-	TRBV5-4	TRBJ2-7	once	CASSLGGQGIYEQYF	TGTGCCAGCAGCTTGGGGGGCCAGGGGATATACGAGCAGTACTTC
TRBD1	TRBV29-1	TRBJ2-5	-	CSVEGRGRGRETQYF	TGCAGCGTTGAAGGCAGGGGGCGTGGAAGGGAGACCCAGTACTTC
TRBD1	TRBV29-1	TRBJ2-7	few	CSVVNRGNVYEQYF	TGCAGCGTTGTTAACAGGGGGAATGTGTACGAGCAGTACTTC
TRBD1	TRBV7-9	TRBJ1-1	-	CASSLANRGDTEAFF	TGTGCCAGCAGCTTAGCGAACAGGGGGGACACTGAAGCTTTCTTT
-	TRBV27	TRBJ1-2	once	CASSFSAGVSNYGYTF	TGTGCCAGCAGTTTCAGTGCAGGGGTCTCAAACTATGGCTACACCTTC
TRBD2	TRBV24-1	TRBJ2-1	-	CATSPGGSGSFYNEQFF	TGTGCCACCAGCCCGGGGGGTAGCGGGAGTTTCTACAATGAGCAGTTCTTC
-	TRBV12-3/TRBV12-4	TRBJ1-2	-	CASRTPDYGYTF	TGTGCCAGCAGGACCCCTGACTATGGCTACACCTTC
-	TRBV5-1	TRBJ2-7	few	CASSLSPLSYSYEQYF	TGCGCCAGCAGCTTGAGTCCCTTGAGTTACTCCTACGAGCAGTACTTC
-	TRBV9	TRBJ1-4	-	CASSVSATDEKLFF	TGTGCCAGCAGCGTAAGCGCGACCGATGAAAAACTGTTTTTT
-	TRBV4-3	TRBJ2-1	-	CASSQGRNEQFF	TGCGCCAGCAGCCAAGGAAGAAATGAGCAGTTCTTC
-	TRBV9	TRBJ2-2	-	CASSEPRARNTGELFF	TGTGCCAGCAGCGAGCCTCGGGCCCGGAACACCGGGGAGCTGTTTTTT
TRBD1	TRBV2	TRBJ2-1	-	CASSPVDRGLTDPYNEQFF	TGTGCCAGCAGCCCCGTGGACAGGGGGCTAACGGACCCCTACAATGAGCAGTTCTTC
-	TRBV28	TRBJ2-7	-	CASSLLGRELAYEQYF	TGTGCCAGCAGTTTATTAGGAAGGGAATTGGCGTACGAGCAGTACTTC
TRBD2	TRBV18	TRBJ2-3	-	CASLGLVGDTQYF	TGTGCCAGCCTTGGACTAGTAGGCGATACGCAGTATTTT
TRBD2	TRBV18	TRBJ2-2	-	CASSPFLSGRDTGELFF	TGTGCCAGCTCACCATTCCTCAGCGGGAGGGACACCGGGGAGCTGTTTTTT
-	TRBV27	TRBJ1-1	-	CASSLEGEGNTEAFF	TGTGCCAGCAGTTTAGAGGGGGAAGGGAACACTGAAGCTTTCTTT
-	TRBV7-8	TRBJ1-3	-	CASSPGAGTIYF	TGTGCCAGCAGCCCGGGTGCGGGGACCATATATTTT
TRBD1	TRBV28	TRBJ1-5	-	CASGAGGVWGNQPQHF	TGTGCCTCTGGTGCAGGGGGGGTTTGGGGCAATCAGCCCCAGCATTTT
TRBD2	TRBV28	TRBJ2-1	-	CASTLGRENNEQFF	TGTGCCAGCACCCTGGGGCGGGAGAACAATGAGCAGTTCTTC
-	TRBV28	TRBJ1-4	-	CASTNGGVTNEKLFF	TGTGCCAGCACCAACGGCGGGGTAACTAATGAAAAACTGTTTTTT
-	TRBV28	TRBJ2-7	-	CASSFPGFDEQYF	TGTGCCAGCAGTTTCCCCGGGTTCGACGAGCAGTACTTC
-	TRBV7-2	TRBJ2-7	many	CASSFSRDRDEQYF	TGTGCCAGCAGCTTTAGCAGGGATCGCGACGAGCAGTACTTC
-	TRBV6-5	TRBJ2-7	-	CASSPGDYEQYF	TGTGCCAGCAGCCCCGGGGACTACGAGCAGTACTTC
-	TRBV19	TRBJ2-7	-	CASSIGLGRTYEQYF	TGTGCCAGTAGTATAGGCCTTGGCAGAACATACGAGCAGTACTTC
TRBD1	TRBV2	TRBJ2-7	-	CASSVGTGSYEQYF	TGTGCCAGCAGTGTCGGGACAGGGTCCTACGAGCAGTACTTC
TRBD1	TRBV19	TRBJ1-1	-	CASSKGQGRMNTEAFF	TGTGCCAGTAGTAAGGGACAGGGACGGATGAACACTGAAGCTTTCTTT
-	TRBV29-1	TRBJ1-5	-	CSVVYRSGQPQHF	TGCAGCGTTGTATACAGATCGGGGCAGCCCCAGCATTTT
-	TRBV5-6	TRBJ2-4	once	CASSPPPGAQAKNIQYF	TGTGCCAGCAGCCCCCCCCCGGGGGCGCAGGCCAAAAACATTCAGTACTTC